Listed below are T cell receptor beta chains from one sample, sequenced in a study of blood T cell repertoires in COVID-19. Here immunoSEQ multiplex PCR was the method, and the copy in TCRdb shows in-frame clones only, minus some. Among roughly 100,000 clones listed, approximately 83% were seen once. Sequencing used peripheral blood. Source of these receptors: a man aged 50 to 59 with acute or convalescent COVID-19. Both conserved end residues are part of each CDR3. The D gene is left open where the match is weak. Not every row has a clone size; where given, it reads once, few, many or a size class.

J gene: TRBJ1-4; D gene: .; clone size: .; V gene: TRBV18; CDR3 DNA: TGTGCCAGCTCACCACCGGAGGAGAGGGTGGGTGAAAAACTGTTTTTT; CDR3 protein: CASSPPEERVGEKLFF
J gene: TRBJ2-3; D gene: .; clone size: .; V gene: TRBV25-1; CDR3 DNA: TGTGCCAGCAGTGGCCCGACAGCATACACAGATACGCAGTATTTT; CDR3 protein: CASSGPTAYTDTQYF
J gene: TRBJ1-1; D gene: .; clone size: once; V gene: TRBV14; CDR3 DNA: TGTGCCAGCAGCCAACAAACGACTCGACAGTCTGAAGCTTTCTTT; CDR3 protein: CASSQQTTRQSEAFF
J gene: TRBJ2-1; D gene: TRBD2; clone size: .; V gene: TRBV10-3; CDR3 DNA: TGTGCCATCAGTGAGTCCGGGGGGACGGCCTACAATGAGCAGTTCTTC; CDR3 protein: CAISESGGTAYNEQFF
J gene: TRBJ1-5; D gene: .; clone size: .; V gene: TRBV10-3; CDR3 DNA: TGTGCCATCAGTGAGCAATTGGCGCGCAGCGGCAATCAGCCCCAGCATTTT; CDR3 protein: CAISEQLARSGNQPQHF
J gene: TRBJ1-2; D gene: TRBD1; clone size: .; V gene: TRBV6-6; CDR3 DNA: TGTGCCAGCAGTTACTCCCAGACAGGGCATGGCTACACCTTC; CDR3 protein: CASSYSQTGHGYTF
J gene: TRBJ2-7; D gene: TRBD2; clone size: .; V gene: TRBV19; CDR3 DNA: TGTGCCAGCCAGAACGTGGCTAGCGGGACTAGCGAGCAGTACTTC; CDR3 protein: CASQNVASGTSEQYF
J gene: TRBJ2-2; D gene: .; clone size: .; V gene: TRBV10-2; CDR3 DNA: TGCGCCAGCAGTGACGGGGGGAACACCGGGGAGCTGTTTTTT; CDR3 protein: CASSDGGNTGELFF
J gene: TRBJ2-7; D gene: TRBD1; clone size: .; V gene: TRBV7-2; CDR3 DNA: TGTGCCAGCAGCTTACCCCGTAGGACAGGGATAGTCGAGCAGTACTTC; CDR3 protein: CASSLPRRTGIVEQYF
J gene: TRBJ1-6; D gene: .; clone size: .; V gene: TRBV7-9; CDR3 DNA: TGTGCCAGCAGCTTCCACTCGGGGGGGACCAATTCACCCCTCCACTTT; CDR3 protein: CASSFHSGGTNSPLHF
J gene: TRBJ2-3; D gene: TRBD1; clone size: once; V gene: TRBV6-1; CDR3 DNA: TGTGCCAGCAGTGACCAGACAGGGGGCGGGGGCACAGATACGCAGTATTTT; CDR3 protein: CASSDQTGGGGTDTQYF
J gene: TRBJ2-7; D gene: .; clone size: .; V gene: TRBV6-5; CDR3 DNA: TGTGCCAGCAGCAGACTAGAAGTGGGCGAGCAGTACTTC; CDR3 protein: CASSRLEVGEQYF
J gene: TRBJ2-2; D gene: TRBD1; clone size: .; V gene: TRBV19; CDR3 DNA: TGTGCCAGTCGGATACCGGGACAGGGTGATTCCGGGGAGCTGTTTTTT; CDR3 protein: CASRIPGQGDSGELFF
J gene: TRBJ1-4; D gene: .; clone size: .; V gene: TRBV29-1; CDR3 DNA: TGCAGCGTTGCCAGGGCCCGAACTAATGAAAAACTGTTTTTT; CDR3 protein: CSVARARTNEKLFF
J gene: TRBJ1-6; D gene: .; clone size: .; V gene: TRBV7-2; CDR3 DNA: TGTGCCAGCAGCTCAGGGATAATTAATTCACCCCTCCACTTT; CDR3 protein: CASSSGIINSPLHF
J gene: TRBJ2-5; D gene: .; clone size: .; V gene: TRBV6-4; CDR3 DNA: TGTGCCAGCAGTGAAACAGGCAGGGGTTATGAGACCCAGTACTTC; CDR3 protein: CASSETGRGYETQYF
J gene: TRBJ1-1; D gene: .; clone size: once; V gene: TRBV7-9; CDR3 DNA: TGTGCCAGCAGCAGGGGCGCGAACACTGAAGCTTTCTTT; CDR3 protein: CASSRGANTEAFF
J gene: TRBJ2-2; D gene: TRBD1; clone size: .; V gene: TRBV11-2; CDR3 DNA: TGTGCCAGCAGCCTAGACAGGGGCGGTGAGCTGTTTTTT; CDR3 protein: CASSLDRGGELFF
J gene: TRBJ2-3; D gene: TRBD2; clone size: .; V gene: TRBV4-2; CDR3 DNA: TGTGCCAGCAGCCAAGATCTCGGGACTAGCGGTCGGGATACGCAGTATTTT; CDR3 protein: CASSQDLGTSGRDTQYF
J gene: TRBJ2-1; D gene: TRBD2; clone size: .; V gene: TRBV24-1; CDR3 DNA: TGTGCCACCAGAAATAGCGGGAGCGAAGAGCAGTTCTTC; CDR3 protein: CATRNSGSEEQFF
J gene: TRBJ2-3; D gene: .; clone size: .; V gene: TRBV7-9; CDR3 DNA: TGTGCCAGCAGCGCAGGTAGCACAGATACGCAGTATTTT; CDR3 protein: CASSAGSTDTQYF
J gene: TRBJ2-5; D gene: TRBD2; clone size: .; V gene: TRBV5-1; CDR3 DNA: TGCGCCAGCAGCTGGGGGCGACTAGCGGGAGGAACGGAGACCCAGTACTTC; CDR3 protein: CASSWGRLAGGTETQYF
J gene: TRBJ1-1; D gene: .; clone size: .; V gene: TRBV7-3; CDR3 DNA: TGTGCCAGCAGCTTTACAGCGACAGGACGAGCTTTCTTT; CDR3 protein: CASSFTATGRAFF
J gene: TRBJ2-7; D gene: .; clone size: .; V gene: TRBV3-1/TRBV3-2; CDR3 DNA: TGTGCCAGCAGCCGGAGCGAGCGCCACGAGCAGTACTTC; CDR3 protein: CASSRSERHEQYF
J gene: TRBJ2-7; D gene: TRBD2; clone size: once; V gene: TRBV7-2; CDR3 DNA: TGTGCCAGCAGCTTAGCCGGGACTACAGGCTACGAGCAGTACTTC; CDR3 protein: CASSLAGTTGYEQYF
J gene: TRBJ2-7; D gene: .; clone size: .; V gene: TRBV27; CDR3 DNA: TGTGCCAGCAGCCGACAAGGTGAGCAGTACTTC; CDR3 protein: CASSRQGEQYF
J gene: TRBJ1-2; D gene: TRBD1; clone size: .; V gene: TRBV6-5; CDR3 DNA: TGTGCCAGCAGCTCAAAGCAAGACAGGGGGCCTGGCTACACCTTC; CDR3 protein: CASSSKQDRGPGYTF
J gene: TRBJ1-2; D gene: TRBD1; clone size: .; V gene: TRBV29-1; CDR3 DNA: TGCAGCGTTGAGGACAGGGTGAACTATGGCTACACCTTC; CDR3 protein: CSVEDRVNYGYTF
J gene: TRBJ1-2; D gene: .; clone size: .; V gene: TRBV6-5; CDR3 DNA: TGTGCCAGCAATCTACTTGATGGCTACACCTTC; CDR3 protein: CASNLLDGYTF
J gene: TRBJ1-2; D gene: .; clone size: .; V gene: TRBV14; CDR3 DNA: TGTGCCAGCAGCCACACAGATACCTATGGCTACACCTTC; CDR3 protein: CASSHTDTYGYTF
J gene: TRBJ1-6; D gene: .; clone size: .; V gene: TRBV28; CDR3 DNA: TGTGCCAGCAGTTTAGGGCCCCGGAATTCACCCCTCCACTTT; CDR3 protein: CASSLGPRNSPLHF
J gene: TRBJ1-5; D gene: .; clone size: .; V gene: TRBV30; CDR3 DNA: TGTGCCTGGACCAGGTCCGACACAAATCAGCCCCAGCATTTT; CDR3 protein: CAWTRSDTNQPQHF
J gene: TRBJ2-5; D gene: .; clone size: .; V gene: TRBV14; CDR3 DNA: TGTGCCAGCAGCAGGGGTGGAAGAAAAAAACAAGAGACCCAGTACTTC; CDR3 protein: CASSRGGRKKQETQYF
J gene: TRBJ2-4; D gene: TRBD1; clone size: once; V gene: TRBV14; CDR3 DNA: TGTGCCAGCAGCCAAGACGGTTTGTCGGGAAACCTTCCGACAGGGCTAGCCAAAAACATTCAGTACTTC; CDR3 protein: CASSQDGLSGNLPTGLAKNIQYF
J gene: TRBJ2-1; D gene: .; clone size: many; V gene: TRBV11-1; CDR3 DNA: TGTGCCAGCAGATCTGCCGGGAGAGAGTCGAACAATGAGCAGTTCTTC; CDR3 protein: CASRSAGRESNNEQFF
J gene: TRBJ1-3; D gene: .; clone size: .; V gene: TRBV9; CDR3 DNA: TGTGCCAGCAGCATAGAGTCCTACTCTGGAAACACCATATATTTT; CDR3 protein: CASSIESYSGNTIYF
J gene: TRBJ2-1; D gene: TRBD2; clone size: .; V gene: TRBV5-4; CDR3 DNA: TGTGCCAGCAGCCCTGACCCGGGACTAGGCAATTACAATGAGCAGTTCTTC; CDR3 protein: CASSPDPGLGNYNEQFF